The source of this T cell receptor beta chain is a study of Ad26.COV2.S vaccination and SARS-CoV-2 variants. This CDR3 has 17 amino acids. Trimming cost V 4 bases and J 5 bases; bases outside gene matches: 6. Germline V gene sequence: CDR1 LGHDT, CDR2 YNNKEL (reference sequence). Specified treatment: approximately 18 received Ad26.COV2.S at low or high dose, single or two shots; several received placebo; per-sample allocation not given. Sample collection was performed on day 63 after the first vaccine or placebo injection. Donation came from an adult in Boston who was aged 18-55 years. Libraries were prepared by immunoSEQ multiplex PCR; TCRdb keeps only in-frame clonotypes and omits some of them. The table includes 300,000 to 400,000 clones, roughly 86% detected once.

J is TRBJ2-3 and V is TRBV3-1 (or the pseudogene TRBV3-2), with 16 bases fitting TRBD2. This sequence was found in a person aged 18-65 years who received the Ad26.COV2.S COVID-19 vaccine or a placebo. The specimen was peripheral blood, collected in a trial of Ad26.COV2.S vaccine versus placebo. This CDR3 reads CASSPGLAGGRGDTQYF. The CDR3 DNA reads TGTGCCAGCAGCCCGGGACTAGCGGGGGGGCGTGGAGATACGCAGTATTTT.